Sequencing of this TCR beta chain was carried out in a study of Ad26.COV2.S vaccination and SARS-CoV-2 variants. In the study overall: Enrollment placed the donor in the COV1001 Ad26.COV2.S trial arm. Ad26.COV2.S was injected intramuscularly once or twice, 56 days apart. Whole-study findings and limits: Total T cell responses may have been underestimated by the TCR breadth and depth analyses.

Method: immunoSEQ multiplex PCR; TCRdb's copy keeps in-frame clones and lacks some. The table shows about 250,000 clones, with around 87% occurring only once. A note on this clone: Its antigen remains unknown.

The V end lost 6 bases, the J end lost 5 bases, and 20 bases lay between the germline ends. This CDR3 spans 16 amino acids. Specified treatment: around 19 received Ad26.COV2.S at low or high dose, single or two shots; about 5 received placebo; per-sample allocation not given. The study sampled participants on day 63 after the first vaccine or placebo injection. This chain uses TRBV23-1 with TRBJ2-4; D could derive from TRBD1 or TRBD2 (5 bases each). TRBV23-1 is given ORF status, its function remaining uncertain. The clonotype comes from a person aged 18-65 years who received the Ad26.COV2.S COVID-19 vaccine or a placebo. The material sequenced was peripheral blood, taken in a trial of Ad26.COV2.S vaccine versus placebo. The CDR3 sequence is CASSYRAGARQNIQYF. The DNA for the CDR3 is TGCGCCAGCAGCTACCGAGCCGGGGCCAGGCAAAACATTCAGTACTTC.